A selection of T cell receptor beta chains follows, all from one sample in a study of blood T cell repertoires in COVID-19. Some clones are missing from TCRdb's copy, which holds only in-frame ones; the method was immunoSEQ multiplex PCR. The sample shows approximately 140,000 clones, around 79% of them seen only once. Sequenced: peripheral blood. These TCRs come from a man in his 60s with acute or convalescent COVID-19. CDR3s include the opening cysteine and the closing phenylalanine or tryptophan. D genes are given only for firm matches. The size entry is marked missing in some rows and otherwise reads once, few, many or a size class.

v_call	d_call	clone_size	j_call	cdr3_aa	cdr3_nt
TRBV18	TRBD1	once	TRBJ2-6	CASWGQGAPGANVLTF	TGTGCCAGCTGGGGACAGGGGGCGCCCGGGGCCAACGTCCTGACTTTC
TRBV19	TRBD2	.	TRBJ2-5	CASSAASGIRETQYF	TGTGCCAGTAGTGCTGCTAGCGGGATAAGAGAGACCCAGTACTTC
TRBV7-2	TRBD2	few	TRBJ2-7	CASSFVGRGYEQYF	TGTGCCAGCAGCTTCGTCGGGAGGGGCTACGAGCAGTACTTC
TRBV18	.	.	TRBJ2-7	CASSGSDEQYF	TGTGCCAGCTCGGGCTCGGACGAGCAGTACTTC
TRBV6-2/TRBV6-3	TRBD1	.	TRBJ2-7	CASSYRFSRDRNYEQYF	TGTGCCAGCAGTTACCGCTTTTCCCGGGACAGGAACTACGAGCAGTACTTC
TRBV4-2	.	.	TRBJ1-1	CASSQDRSEAFF	TGTGCCAGCAGCCAAGATCGGTCCGAAGCTTTCTTT
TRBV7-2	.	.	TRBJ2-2	CASSLPRLAGSTGELFF	TGTGCCAGCAGCCTTCCCAGGTTGGCGGGATCCACCGGGGAGCTGTTTTTT
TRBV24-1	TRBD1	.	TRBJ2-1	CATSSDRGPNNEQFF	TGTGCCACCTCCTCGGACAGGGGGCCGAACAATGAGCAGTTCTTC
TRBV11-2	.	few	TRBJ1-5	CASSLDLGGGQPQHF	TGTGCCAGCAGCTTAGATCTAGGGGGTGGACAGCCCCAGCATTTT
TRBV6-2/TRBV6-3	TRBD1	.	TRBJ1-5	CASSYSILGTAYQPQHF	TGTGCCAGCAGTTACTCGATTCTAGGGACAGCTTATCAGCCCCAGCATTTT
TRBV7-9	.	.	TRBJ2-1	CASSLAAGLSVGQFF	TGTGCCAGCAGCTTAGCGGCGGGCCTTTCTGTCGGGCAGTTCTTC
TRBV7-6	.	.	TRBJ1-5	CASSLEAGPYSNQPQHF	TGTGCCAGCAGCTTAGAAGCGGGACCCTATAGCAATCAGCCCCAGCATTTT
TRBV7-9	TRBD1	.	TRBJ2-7	CASSSTDRGLYEQYF	TGTGCCAGCAGCTCGACGGACAGGGGCTTGTACGAGCAGTACTTC
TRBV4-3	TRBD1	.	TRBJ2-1	CASSQGDRVLVQFF	TGCGCCAGCAGCCAAGGGGACAGGGTCCTAGTCCAGTTCTTC
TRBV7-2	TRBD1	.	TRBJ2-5	CASSLLGTGGAETQYF	TGTGCCAGCAGCTTACTCGGGACAGGGGGCGCCGAGACCCAGTACTTC
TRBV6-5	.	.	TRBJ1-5	CASRETDYSNQPQHF	TGTGCCAGCAGAGAGACAGATTATAGCAATCAGCCCCAGCATTTT
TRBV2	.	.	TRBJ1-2	CASRISQGSGYTF	TGTGCCAGCAGGATTTCACAGGGATCTGGCTACACCTTC
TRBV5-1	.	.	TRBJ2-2	CASSLSPGTGELFF	TGCGCCAGCAGCTTGTCCCCGGGCACCGGGGAGCTGTTTTTT
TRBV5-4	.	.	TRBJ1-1	CASSLDVDIGTEAFF	TGTGCCAGCAGCTTGGATGTAGACATCGGCACTGAAGCTTTCTTT
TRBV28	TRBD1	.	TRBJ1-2	CASSGPGTVKGYTF	TGTGCCAGCAGTGGGCCCGGGACAGTTAAAGGCTACACCTTC
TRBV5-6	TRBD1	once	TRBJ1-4	CASSFGDRAGWTNEKLFF	TGTGCCAGCAGCTTTGGCGACAGGGCGGGTTGGACTAATGAAAAACTGTTTTTT
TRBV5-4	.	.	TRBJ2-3	CASSPGGSEVDTQYF	TGTGCCAGCAGCCCGGGTGGTAGCGAGGTAGATACGCAGTATTTT
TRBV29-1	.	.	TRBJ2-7	CSVQAGYDEQYF	TGCAGCGTACAGGCGGGGTACGACGAGCAGTACTTC
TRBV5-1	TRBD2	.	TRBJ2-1	CASRDASGISSYNEQFF	TGCGCCAGCAGAGATGCTAGCGGGATTAGCTCCTACAATGAGCAGTTCTTC
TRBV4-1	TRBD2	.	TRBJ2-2	CASSLRLAVNTGELFF	TGCGCCAGCAGCCTCAGACTAGCCGTGAACACCGGGGAGCTGTTTTTT
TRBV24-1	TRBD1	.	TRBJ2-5	CATSEGDRGQEETQYF	TGTGCCACCAGTGAGGGCGACAGGGGGCAAGAAGAGACCCAGTACTTC
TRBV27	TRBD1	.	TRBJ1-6	CASSPGTGNNSPLHF	TGTGCCAGCAGTCCCGGGACAGGGAATAATTCACCCCTCCACTTT
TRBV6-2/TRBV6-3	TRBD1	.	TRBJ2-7	CASSYRRGTGAALRGEQYF	TGTGCCAGCAGTTACCGGAGAGGGACAGGAGCGGCTTTACGAGGCGAGCAGTACTTC
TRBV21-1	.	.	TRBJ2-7	CATFRKRGHEQYF	TGTGCCACTTTCCGAAAGAGAGGGCACGAGCAGTACTTC
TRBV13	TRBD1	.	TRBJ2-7	CASSLDRRAGGADPYEQYF	TGTGCCAGCAGCTTAGATCGCAGGGCAGGGGGCGCGGACCCTTACGAGCAGTACTTC
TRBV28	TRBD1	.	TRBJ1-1	CASPGQGKGVNTEAFF	TGTGCCAGTCCGGGACAGGGGAAGGGAGTGAACACTGAAGCTTTCTTT
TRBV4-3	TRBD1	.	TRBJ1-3	CASSPKQGPGQGSGNTIYF	TGCGCCAGCAGCCCTAAACAGGGCCCCGGACAGGGCTCTGGAAACACCATATATTTT
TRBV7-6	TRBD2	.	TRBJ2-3	CASSLAAGGNTDTQYF	TGTGCCAGCAGCTTAGCGGCGGGAGGGAACACAGATACGCAGTATTTT
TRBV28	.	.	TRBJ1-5	CASSSSGQGAFNQPQHF	.
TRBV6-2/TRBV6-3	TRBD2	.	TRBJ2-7	CASSYSGEGRDEQYF	TGTGCCAGCAGTTACTCGGGGGAAGGGAGGGACGAGCAGTACTTC
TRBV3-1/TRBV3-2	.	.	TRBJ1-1	CASSPIRTEPNTEAFF	TGTGCCAGCAGCCCCATACGGACAGAGCCGAACACTGAAGCTTTCTTT
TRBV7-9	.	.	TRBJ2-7	CASSFRGSPYEQYF	TGTGCCAGCAGCTTTCGGGGTTCGCCCTACGAGCAGTACTTC
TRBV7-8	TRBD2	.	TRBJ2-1	CASSSFSGRENEQFF	TGTGCCAGCAGCTCCTTTAGCGGGAGGGAGAATGAGCAGTTCTTC
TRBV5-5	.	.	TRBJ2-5	CASSLDGGGAQTQYF	TGTGCCAGCAGCTTGGATGGAGGGGGCGCGCAGACCCAGTACTTC
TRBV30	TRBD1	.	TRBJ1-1	CAWSVGQGGEAFF	TGTGCCTGGAGTGTAGGCCAGGGGGGTGAAGCTTTCTTT
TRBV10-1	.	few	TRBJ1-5	CATTGSGQPQHF	TGCGCCACCACAGGGTCTGGTCAGCCCCAGCATTTT
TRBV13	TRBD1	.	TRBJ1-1	CASSLRGQGENTEAFF	TGTGCCAGCAGCTTAAGGGGACAGGGTGAGAACACTGAAGCTTTCTTT
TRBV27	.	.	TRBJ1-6	CASSGGVTYNSPLHF	TGTGCCAGCAGTGGAGGGGTCACCTATAATTCACCCCTCCACTTT
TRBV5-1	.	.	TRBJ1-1	CASSTNYGNTEAFF	TGCGCCAGCAGCACCAACTATGGGAACACTGAAGCTTTCTTT
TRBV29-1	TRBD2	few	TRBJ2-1	CSGTSGRNEQFF	TGCAGCGGGACTAGCGGGAGGAATGAGCAGTTCTTC
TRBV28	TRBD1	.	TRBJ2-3	CASRPDRGNTDTQYF	TGTGCCAGCAGACCGGACAGGGGAAACACAGATACGCAGTATTTT
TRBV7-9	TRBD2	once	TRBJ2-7	CASSPGLAGFYEQYF	TGTGCCAGCAGCCCAGGACTAGCGGGATTCTACGAGCAGTACTTC
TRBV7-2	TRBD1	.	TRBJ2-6	CASSLDVDRGFGANVLTF	TGTGCCAGCAGCTTAGATGTAGACAGGGGGTTTGGGGCCAACGTCCTGACTTTC
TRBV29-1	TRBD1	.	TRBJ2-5	CSVRTRGETQYF	TGCAGCGTCCGGACCAGGGGGGAGACCCAGTACTTC